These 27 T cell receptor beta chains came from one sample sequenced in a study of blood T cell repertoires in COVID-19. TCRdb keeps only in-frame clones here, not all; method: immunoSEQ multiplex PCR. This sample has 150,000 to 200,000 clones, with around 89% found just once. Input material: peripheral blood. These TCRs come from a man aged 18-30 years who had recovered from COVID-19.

This chain's CDR3 is CASSQGGATSGSNEQFF. The CDR3 DNA is TGTGCCAGCAGCCAAGGGGGGGCGACTAGCGGGAGTAATGAGCAGTTCTTC. V gene TRBV3-1 (or the pseudogene TRBV3-2) combines with J gene TRBJ2-1, with 12 bases aligning to TRBD2. This CDR3 is 17 amino acids long. CDR1 LGHDT and CDR2 YNNKEL come from the germline V gene (reference sequence). V lost 1 base and J lost 7; bases outside the gene matches: 8.

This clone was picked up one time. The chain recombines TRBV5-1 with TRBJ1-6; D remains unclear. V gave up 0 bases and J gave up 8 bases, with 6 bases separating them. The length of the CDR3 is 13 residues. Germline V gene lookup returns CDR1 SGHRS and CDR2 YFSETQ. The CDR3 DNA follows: TGCGCCAGCAGCTTGGCGGTTGATTCACCCCTCCACTTT. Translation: CASSLAVDSPLHF.

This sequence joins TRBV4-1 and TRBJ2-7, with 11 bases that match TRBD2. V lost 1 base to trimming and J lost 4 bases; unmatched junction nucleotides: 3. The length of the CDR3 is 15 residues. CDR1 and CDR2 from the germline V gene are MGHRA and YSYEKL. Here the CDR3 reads CASSQGLAGLYEQYF. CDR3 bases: TGCGCCAGCAGCCAAGGACTAGCGGGACTATACGAGCAGTACTTC.

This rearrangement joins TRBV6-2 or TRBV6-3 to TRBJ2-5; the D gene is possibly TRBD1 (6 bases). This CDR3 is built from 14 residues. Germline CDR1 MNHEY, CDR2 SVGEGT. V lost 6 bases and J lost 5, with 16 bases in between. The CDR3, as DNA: TGTGCCAGCAGCCCACAGGGATCAATGGAGACCCAGTACTTC. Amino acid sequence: CASSPQGSMETQYF.

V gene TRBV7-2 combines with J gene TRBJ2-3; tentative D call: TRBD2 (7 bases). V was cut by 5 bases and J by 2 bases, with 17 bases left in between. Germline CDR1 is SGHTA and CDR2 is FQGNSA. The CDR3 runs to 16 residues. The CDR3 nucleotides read TGTGCCAGCAGCCTCAGGGGAGGGCCTTCCACAGATACGCAGTATTTT. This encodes CASSLRGGPSTDTQYF.

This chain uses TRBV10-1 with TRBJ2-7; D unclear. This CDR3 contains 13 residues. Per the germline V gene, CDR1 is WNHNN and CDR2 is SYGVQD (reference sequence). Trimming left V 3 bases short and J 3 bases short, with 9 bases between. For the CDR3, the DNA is TGCGCCAGCAGTGAAAACGTCGGCTACGAGCAGTACTTC. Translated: CASSENVGYEQYF.

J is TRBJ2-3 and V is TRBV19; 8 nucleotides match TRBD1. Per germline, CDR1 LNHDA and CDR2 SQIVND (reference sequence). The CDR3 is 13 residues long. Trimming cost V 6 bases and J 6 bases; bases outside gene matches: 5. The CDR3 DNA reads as TGTGCCAGTAGCAGGGACAGGACGGATACGCAGTATTTT. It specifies CASSRDRTDTQYF.

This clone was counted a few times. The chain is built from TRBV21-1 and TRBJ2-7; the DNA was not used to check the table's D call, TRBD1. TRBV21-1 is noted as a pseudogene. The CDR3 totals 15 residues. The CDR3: CASIPGQGISYEQYF. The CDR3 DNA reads TGTGCCAGCATTCCAGGACAGGGAATTTCCTACGAGCAGTACTTC.

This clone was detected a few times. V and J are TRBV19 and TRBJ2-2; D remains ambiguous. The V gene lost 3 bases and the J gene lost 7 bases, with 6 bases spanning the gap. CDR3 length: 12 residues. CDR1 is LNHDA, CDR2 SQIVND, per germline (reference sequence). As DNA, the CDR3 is TGTGCCAGTAGTATGTCGGGCGGGGAGCTGTTTTTT. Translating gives CASSMSGGELFF.

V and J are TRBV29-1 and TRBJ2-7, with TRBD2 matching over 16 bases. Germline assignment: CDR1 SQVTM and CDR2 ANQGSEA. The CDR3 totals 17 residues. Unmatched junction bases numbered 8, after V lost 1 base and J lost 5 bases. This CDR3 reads CSVEAGLAGGFLDEQYF. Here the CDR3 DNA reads TGCAGCGTTGAAGCGGGACTAGCGGGAGGGTTTCTGGACGAGCAGTACTTC.

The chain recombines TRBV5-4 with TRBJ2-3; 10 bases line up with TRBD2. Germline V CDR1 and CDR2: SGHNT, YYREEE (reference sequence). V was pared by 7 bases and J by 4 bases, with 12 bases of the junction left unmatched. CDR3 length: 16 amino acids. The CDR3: CASQTSGTTLADTQYF. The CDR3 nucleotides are TGTGCCAGCCAAACTAGCGGGACAACCCTCGCAGATACGCAGTATTTT.

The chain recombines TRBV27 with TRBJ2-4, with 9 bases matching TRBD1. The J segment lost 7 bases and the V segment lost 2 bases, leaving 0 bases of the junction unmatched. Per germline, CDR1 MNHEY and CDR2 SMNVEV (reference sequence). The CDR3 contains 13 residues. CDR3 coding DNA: TGTGCCAGCAGTTTAGACAGGGGGAACATTCAGTACTTC. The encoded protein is CASSLDRGNIQYF.

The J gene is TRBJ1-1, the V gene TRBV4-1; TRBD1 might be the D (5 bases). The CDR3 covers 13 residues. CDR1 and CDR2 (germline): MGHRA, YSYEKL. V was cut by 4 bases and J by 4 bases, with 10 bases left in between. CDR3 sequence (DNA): TGCGCCAGCAGCCCTGGGAGGGGCACTGAAGCTTTCTTT. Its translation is CASSPGRGTEAFF.

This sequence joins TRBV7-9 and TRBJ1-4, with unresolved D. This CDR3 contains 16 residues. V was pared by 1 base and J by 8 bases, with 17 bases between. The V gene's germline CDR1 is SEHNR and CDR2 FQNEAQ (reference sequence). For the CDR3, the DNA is TGTGCCAGCAGCTTAGTAGGAGAACCGTTTATCGAAAAACTGTTTTTT. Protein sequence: CASSLVGEPFIEKLFF.

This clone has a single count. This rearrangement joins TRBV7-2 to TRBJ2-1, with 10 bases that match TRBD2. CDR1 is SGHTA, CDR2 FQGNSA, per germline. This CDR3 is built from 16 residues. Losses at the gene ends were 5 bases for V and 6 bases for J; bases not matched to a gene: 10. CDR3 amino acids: CASSPLTSGWGNEQFF. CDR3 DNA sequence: TGTGCCAGCAGCCCCTTGACTAGCGGGTGGGGCAATGAGCAGTTCTTC.

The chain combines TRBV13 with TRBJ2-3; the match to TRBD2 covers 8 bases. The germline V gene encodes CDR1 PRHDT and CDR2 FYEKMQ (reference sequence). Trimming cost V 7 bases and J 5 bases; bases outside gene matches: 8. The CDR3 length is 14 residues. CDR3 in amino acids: CASKPAGVIDTQYF. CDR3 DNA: TGTGCCAGCAAACCAGCGGGAGTAATAGATACGCAGTATTTT.

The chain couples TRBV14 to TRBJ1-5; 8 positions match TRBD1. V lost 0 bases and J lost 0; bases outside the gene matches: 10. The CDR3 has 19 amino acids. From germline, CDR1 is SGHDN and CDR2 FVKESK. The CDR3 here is CASSQERRTGPYSNQPQHF. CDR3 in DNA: TGTGCCAGCAGCCAAGAGAGGAGGACAGGGCCCTATAGCAATCAGCCCCAGCATTTT.

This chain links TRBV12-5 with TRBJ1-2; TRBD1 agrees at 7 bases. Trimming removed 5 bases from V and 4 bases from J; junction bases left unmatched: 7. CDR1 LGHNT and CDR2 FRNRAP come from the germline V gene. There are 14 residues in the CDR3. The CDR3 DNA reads TGTGCTAGTGGTCCCTCGGGACAGTTCTATGGCTACACCTTC. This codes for CASGPSGQFYGYTF. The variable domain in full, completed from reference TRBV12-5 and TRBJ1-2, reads DARVTQTPRHKVTEMGQEVTMRCQPILGHNTVFWYRQTMMQGLELLAYFRNRAPLDDSGMPKDRFSAEMPDATLATLKIQPSEPRDSAVYFCASGPSGQFYGYTFGSGTRLTVV.

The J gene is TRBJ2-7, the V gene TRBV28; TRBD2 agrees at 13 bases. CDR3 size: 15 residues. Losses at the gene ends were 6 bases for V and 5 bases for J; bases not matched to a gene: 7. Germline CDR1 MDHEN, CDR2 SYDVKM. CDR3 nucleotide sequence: TGTGCCAGCAGCGCCGGGACTAGCGGGGTTCACGAGCAGTACTTC. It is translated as CASSAGTSGVHEQYF. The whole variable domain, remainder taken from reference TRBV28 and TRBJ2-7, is DVKVTQSSRYLVKRTGEKVFLECVQDMDHENMFWYRQDPGLGLRLIYFSYDVKMKEKGDIPEGYSVSREKKERFSLILESASTNQTSMYLCASSAGTSGVHEQYFGPGTRLTVT.

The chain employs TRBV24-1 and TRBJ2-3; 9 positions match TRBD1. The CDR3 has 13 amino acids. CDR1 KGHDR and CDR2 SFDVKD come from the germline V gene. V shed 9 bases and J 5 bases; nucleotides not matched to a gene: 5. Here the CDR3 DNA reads TGTGCCACCCAAAACAGGGGGCAAGATACGCAGTATTTT. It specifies CATQNRGQDTQYF.

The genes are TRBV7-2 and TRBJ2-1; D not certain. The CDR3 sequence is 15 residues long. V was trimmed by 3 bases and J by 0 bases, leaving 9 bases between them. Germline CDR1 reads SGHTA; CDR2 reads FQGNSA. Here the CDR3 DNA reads TGTGCCAGCAGCTTTAACCGCGGCTCCTACAATGAGCAGTTCTTC. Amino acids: CASSFNRGSYNEQFF.

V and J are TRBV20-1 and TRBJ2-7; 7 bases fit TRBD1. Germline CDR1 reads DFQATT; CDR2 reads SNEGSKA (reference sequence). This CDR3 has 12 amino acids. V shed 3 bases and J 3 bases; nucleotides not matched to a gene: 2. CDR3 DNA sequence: TGCAGTGCTAGTCGACAGGGCTACGAGCAGTACTTC. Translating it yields CSASRQGYEQYF.

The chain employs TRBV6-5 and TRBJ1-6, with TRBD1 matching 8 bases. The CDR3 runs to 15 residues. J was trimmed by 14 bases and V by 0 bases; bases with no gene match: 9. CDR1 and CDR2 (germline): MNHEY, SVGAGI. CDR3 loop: CASSYSQGQGHTLHF. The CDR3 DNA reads TGTGCCAGCAGTTACTCCCAAGGACAGGGCCATACCCTCCACTTT.

CDR3 loop: CASSSSRLSTDTQYF. The CDR3 nucleotides are TGTGCCAGCAGCTCCTCGAGGCTTAGCACAGATACGCAGTATTTT. The V gene is TRBV7-2, the J gene TRBJ2-3; D gene unclear. The germline V and J ends were trimmed by 4 bases and 0 bases, with 11 bases remaining between them. There are 15 residues in the CDR3. The V gene's germline CDR1 is SGHTA and CDR2 FQGNSA.

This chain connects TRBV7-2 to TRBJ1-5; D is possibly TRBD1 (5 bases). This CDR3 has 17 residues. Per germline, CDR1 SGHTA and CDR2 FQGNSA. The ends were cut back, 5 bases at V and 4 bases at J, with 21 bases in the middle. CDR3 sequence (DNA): TGTGCCAGCAGCCCCCCCGCGGTCACCAGGGATAATCAGCCCCAGCATTTT. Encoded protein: CASSPPAVTRDNQPQHF. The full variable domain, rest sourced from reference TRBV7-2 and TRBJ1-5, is GAGVSQSPSNKVTEKGKDVELRCDPISGHTALYWYRQSLGQGLEFLIYFQGNSAPDKSGLPSDRFSAERTGGSVSTLTIQRTQQEDSAVYLCASSPPAVTRDNQPQHFGDGTRLSIL.

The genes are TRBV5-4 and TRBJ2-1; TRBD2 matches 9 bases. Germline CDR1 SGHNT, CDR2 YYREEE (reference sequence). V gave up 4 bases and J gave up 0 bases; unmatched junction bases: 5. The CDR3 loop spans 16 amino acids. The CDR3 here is CASSLAGGSSYNEQFF. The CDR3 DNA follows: TGTGCCAGCAGCCTGGCGGGAGGGAGCTCCTACAATGAGCAGTTCTTC.

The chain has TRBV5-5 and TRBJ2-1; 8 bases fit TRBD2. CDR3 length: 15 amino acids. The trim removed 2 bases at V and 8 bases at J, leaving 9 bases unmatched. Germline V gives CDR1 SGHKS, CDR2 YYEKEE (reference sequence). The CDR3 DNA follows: TGTGCCAGCAGCTTAAGTGGGACTAGTGTCTATGAGCAGTTCTTC. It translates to CASSLSGTSVYEQFF.